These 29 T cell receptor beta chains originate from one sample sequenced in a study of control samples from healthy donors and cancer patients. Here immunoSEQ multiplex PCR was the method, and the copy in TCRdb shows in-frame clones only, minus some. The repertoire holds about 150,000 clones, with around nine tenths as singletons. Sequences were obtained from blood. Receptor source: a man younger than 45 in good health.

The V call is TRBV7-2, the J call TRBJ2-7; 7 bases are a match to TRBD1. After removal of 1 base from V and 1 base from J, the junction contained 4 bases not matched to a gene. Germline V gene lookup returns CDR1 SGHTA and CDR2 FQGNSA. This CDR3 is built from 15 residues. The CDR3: CASSLGTGASYEQYF. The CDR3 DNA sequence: TGTGCCAGCAGCTTAGGGACAGGAGCTTCCTACGAGCAGTACTTC.

CDR3 sequence reads: CASSQGQGPRQPQHF. The CDR3 region has the DNA TGTGCCAGCAGCCAAGGTCAGGGGCCGCGTCAGCCCCAGCATTTT. The rearrangement joins TRBV3-1 (or the pseudogene TRBV3-2) to TRBJ1-5, with a weak D call TRBD1 (6 bases). There are 15 residues in the CDR3. Germline CDR1 and CDR2: LGHDT and YNNKEL (reference sequence). The V gene lost 1 base and the J gene lost 6 bases, with 13 bases spanning the gap.

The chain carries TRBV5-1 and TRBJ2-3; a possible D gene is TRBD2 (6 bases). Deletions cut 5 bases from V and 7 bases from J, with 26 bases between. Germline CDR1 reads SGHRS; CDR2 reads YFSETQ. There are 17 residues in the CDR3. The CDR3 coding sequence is TGCGCCAGCAGTCGCCGTGGGACTCCTTTCGACCGGAATACGCAGTATTTT. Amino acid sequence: CASSRRGTPFDRNTQYF.

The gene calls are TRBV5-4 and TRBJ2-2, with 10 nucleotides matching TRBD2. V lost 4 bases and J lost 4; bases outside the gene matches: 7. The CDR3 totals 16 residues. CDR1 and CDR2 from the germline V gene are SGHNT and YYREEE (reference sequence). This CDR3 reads CASSPTGTSATGELFF. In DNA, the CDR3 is TGTGCCAGCAGCCCCACCGGGACTAGCGCCACCGGGGAGCTGTTTTTT.

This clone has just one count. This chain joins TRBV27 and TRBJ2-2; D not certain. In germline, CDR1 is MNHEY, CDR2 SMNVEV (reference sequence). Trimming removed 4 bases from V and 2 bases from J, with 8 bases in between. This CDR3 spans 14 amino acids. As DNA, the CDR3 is TGTGCCAGCAGTTCGACCTTAAACACCGGGGAGCTGTTTTTT. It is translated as CASSSTLNTGELFF.

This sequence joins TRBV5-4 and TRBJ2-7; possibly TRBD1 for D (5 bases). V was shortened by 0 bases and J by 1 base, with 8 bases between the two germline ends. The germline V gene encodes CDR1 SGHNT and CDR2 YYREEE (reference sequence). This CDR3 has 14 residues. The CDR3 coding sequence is TGTGCCAGCAGCTTGGACAGGTTTTCCTACGAGCAGTACTTC. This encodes CASSLDRFSYEQYF.

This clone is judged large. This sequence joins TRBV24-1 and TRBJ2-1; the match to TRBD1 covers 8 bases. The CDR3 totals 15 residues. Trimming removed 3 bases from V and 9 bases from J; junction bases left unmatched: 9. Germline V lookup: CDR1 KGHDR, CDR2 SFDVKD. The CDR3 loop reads CATSDRGTGVGEQFF. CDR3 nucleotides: TGTGCCACCAGTGATCGTGGGACAGGAGTCGGTGAGCAGTTCTTC.

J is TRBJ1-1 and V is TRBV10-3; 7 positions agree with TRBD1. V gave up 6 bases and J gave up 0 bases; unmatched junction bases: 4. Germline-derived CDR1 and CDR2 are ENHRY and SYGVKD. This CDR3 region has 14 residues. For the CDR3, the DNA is TGTGCCATCAGGGGGACAGCTTTGAACACTGAAGCTTTCTTT. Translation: CAIRGTALNTEAFF.

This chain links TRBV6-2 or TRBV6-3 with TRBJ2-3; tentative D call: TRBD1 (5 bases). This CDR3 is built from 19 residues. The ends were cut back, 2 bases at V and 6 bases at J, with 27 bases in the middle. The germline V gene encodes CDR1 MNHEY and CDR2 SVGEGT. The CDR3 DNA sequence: TGTGCCAGCAGTTACACCTTTTCAGGGTCGATATGGTTCGGGGATACGCAGTATTTT. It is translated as CASSYTFSGSIWFGDTQYF.

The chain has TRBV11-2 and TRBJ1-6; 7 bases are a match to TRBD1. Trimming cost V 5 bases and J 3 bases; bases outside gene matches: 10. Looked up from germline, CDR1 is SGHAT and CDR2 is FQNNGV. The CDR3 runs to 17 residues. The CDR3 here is CASSPSGGSGYNSPLHF. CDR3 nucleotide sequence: TGTGCCAGCAGCCCTTCAGGGGGTTCCGGCTATAATTCACCCCTCCACTTT.

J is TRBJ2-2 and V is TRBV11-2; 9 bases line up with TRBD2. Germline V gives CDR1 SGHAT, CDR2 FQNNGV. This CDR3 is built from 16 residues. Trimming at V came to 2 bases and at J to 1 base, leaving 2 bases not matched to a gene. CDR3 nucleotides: TGTGCCAGCAGCTTATTTAGCGGGAGGAACACCGGGGAGCTGTTTTTT. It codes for CASSLFSGRNTGELFF.

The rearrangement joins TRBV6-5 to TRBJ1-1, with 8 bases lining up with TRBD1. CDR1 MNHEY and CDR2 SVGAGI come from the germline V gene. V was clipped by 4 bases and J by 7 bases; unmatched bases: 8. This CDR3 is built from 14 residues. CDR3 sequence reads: CASSSRRGRNEAFF. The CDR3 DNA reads TGTGCCAGCAGTTCTCGCAGGGGGCGGAATGAAGCTTTCTTT.

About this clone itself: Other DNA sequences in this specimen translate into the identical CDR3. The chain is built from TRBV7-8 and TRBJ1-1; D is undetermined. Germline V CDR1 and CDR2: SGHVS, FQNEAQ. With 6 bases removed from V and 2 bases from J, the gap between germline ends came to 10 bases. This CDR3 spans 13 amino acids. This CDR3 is CASSPNRNTEAFF. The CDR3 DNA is TGTGCCAGCAGTCCTAACAGAAACACTGAAGCTTTCTTT.

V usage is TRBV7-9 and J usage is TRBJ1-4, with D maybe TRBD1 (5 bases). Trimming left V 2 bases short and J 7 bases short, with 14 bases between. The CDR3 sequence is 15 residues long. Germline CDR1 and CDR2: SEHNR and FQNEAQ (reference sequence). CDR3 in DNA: TGTGCCAGCAGCTTAAGTCGGGCAGGGCCTGAAAAACTGTTTTTT. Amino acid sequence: CASSLSRAGPEKLFF.

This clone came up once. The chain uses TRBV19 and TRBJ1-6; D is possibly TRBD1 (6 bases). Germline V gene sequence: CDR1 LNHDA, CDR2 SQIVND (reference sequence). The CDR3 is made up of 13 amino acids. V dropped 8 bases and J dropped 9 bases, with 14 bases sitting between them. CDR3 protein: CASSGTSGSPLHF. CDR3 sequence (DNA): TGTGCCAGTTCCGGGACATCGGGTTCACCCCTCCACTTT. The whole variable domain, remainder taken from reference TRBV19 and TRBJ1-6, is DGGITQSPKYLFRKEGQNVTLSCEQNLNHDAMYWYRQDPGQGLRLIYYSQIVNDFQKGDIAEGYSVSREKKESFPLTVTSAQKNPTAFYLCASSGTSGSPLHFGNGTRLTVT.

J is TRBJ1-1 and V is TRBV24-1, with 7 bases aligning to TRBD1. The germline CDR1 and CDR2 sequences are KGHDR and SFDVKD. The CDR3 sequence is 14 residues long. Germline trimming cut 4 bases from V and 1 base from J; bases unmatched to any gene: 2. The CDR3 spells CATSETGRNTEAFF. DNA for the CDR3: TGTGCCACCAGTGAGACAGGGAGGAACACTGAAGCTTTCTTT.

The CDR3 spells CASSLDWSNYEQYF. In DNA, the CDR3 is TGTGCCAGCAGTCTCGACTGGTCCAACTACGAGCAGTACTTC. The rearrangement joins TRBV3-1 (or the pseudogene TRBV3-2) to TRBJ2-7; the D is unclear. Trimming left V 6 bases short and J 3 bases short, with 15 bases between. Germline-derived CDR1 and CDR2 are LGHDT and YNNKEL (reference sequence). CDR3 size: 14 residues.

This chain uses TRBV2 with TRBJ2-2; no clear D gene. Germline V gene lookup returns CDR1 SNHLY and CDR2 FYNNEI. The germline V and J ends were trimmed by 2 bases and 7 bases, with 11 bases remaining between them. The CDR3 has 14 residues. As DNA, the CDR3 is TGTGCCAGCAGTGAACGCAGGAATGGCGGGGAGCTGTTTTTT. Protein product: CASSERRNGGELFF.

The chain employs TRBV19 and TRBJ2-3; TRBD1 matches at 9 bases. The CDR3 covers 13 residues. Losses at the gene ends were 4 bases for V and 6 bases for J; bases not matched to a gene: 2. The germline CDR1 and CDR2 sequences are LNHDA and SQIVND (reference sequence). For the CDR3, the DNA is TGTGCCAGTAGTAACAGGGGGCTGGATACGCAGTATTTT. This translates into CASSNRGLDTQYF.

CDR3 DNA sequence: TGTGCCAGCAGTGGGGACAGGGGGCAAGGGCAGCCCCAGCATTTT. Amino acid sequence: CASSGDRGQGQPQHF. The chain links TRBV2 to TRBJ1-5; 12 bases are a match to TRBD1. CDR1 and CDR2 from the germline V gene are SNHLY and FYNNEI. This CDR3 contains 15 residues. Trimming cost V 4 bases and J 7 bases; bases outside gene matches: 5.

The CDR3 bases are TGTGCCAGCAGCCAAGATCGGACCACAGATACGCAGTATTTT. Its translation is CASSQDRTTDTQYF. The chain is built from TRBV3-1 (or the pseudogene TRBV3-2) and TRBJ2-3, with D uncertain. With 0 bases removed from V and 2 bases from J, the gap between germline ends came to 6 bases. This CDR3 is 14 amino acids long. Germline CDR1 LGHDT, CDR2 YNNKEL (reference sequence).

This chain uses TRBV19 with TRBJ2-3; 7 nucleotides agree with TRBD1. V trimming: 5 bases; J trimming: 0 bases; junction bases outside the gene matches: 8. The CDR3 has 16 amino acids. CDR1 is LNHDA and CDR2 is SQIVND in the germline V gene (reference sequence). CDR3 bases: TGTGCCAGTAGTTTGCGTGGGACAGAGAGCACAGATACGCAGTATTTT. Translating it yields CASSLRGTESTDTQYF.

The chain's CDR3 is CASSAVGVTEAFF. The DNA of the CDR3 is TGTGCCAGCTCAGCAGTCGGGGTAACTGAAGCTTTCTTT. This chain links TRBV18 with TRBJ1-1; D is uncertain. The germline gives CDR1 KGHSH, CDR2 LQKENI. The length of the CDR3 is 13 residues. V was shortened by 5 bases and J by 5 bases, with 12 bases between the two germline ends.

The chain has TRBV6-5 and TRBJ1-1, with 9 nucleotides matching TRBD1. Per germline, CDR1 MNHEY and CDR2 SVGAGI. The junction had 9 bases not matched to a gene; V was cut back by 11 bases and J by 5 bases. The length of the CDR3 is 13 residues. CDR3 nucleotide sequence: TGTGCCGGCGCACAGGGGGCGCGAACTGAAGCTTTCTTT. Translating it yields CAGAQGARTEAFF.

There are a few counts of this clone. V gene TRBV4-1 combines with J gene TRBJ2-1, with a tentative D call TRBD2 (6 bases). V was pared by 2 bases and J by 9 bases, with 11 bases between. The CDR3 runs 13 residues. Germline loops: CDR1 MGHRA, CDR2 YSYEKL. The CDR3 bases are TGCGCCAGCAGCCAATCGCCCGGGGGTGAGCAGTTCTTC. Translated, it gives CASSQSPGGEQFF.

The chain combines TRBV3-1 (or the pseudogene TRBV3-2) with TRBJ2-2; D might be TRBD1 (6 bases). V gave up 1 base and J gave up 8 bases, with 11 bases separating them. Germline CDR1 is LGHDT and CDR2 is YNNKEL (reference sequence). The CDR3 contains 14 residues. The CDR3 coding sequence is TGTGCCAGCAGCCAAGGTCTAGGGGGAGGGGAGCTGTTTTTT. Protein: CASSQGLGGGELFF.

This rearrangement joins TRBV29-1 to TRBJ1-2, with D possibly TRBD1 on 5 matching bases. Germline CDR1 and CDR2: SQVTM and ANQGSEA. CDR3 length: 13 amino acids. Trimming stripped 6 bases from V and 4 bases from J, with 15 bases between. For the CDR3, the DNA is TGCAGCGTCGAGAGGGACGGATTCTATGGCTACACCTTC. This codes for CSVERDGFYGYTF.

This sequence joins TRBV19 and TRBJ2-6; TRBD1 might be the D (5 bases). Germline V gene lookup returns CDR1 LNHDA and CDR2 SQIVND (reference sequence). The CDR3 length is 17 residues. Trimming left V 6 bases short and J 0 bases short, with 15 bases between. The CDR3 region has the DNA TGTGCCAGTAGAAGGGTAGGGGCCCCCTCTGGGGCCAACGTCCTGACTTTC. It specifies CASRRVGAPSGANVLTF.

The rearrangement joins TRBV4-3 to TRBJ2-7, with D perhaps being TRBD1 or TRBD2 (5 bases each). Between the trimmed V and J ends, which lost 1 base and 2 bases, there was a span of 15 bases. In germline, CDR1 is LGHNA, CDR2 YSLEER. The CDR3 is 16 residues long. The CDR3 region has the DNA TGCGCCAGCAGCCAAGCCGGGGCAGAGGCCCCCTACGAGCAGTACTTC. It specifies CASSQAGAEAPYEQYF.